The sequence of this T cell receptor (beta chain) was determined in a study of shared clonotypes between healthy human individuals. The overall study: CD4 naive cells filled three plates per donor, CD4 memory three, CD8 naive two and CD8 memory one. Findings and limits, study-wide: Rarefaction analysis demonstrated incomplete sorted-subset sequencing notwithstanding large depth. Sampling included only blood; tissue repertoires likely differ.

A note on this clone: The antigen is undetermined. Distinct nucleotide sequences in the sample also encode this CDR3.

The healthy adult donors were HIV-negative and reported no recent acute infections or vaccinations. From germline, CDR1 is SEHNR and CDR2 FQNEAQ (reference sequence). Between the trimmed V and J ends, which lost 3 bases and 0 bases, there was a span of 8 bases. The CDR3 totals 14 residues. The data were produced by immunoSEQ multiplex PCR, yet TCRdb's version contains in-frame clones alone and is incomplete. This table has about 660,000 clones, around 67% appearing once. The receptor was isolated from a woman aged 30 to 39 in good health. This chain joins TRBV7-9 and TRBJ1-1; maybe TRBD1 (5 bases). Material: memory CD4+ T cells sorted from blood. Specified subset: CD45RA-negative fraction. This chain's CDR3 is CASSLGLMNTEAFF. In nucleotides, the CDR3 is TGTGCCAGCAGCTTGGGACTGATGAACACTGAAGCTTTCTTT.